The clone carrying this T cell receptor beta chain was counted many times. This entry comes from a study of neurological immune-mediated disorders. Study in general: Of the 35 or so patients who had multiple sclerosis, 31 had the relapsing-remitting form and 3 had the secondary progressive form.

This CDR3 spans 15 amino acids. Per the germline V gene, CDR1 is LGHNA and CDR2 is YNFKEQ. V was pared by 0 bases and J by 8 bases, with 16 bases between. Template-switch 5'RACE cDNA synthesis added a 10-nucleotide unique molecular identifier. From 15-18 subjects, every sequencing run obtained over 200 million TCR-beta sequences. MiXCR, run by TCRdb on the 5' RACE reads, gives a single entry per CDR3 protein. The sample has some 65,000 distinct CDR3 sequences; over 4% are singletons. The V call is TRBV4-2, the J call TRBJ1-2, with a tentative D call TRBD1 (5 bases). The clonotype was recovered from a man aged 50 or older with multiple sclerosis. Sequencing input: PBMCs. The DNA for the CDR3 is TGTGCCAGCAGCCAAGATCTCTCCGGGGGTCAAGGCTACACCTTC. It encodes CASSQDLSGGQGYTF.